The T cell receptor beta chain described here comes from a study of T cells in Graves' hyperthyroidism and ophthalmopathy. The overall study: Peripheral blood collection took place at initial diagnosis, before any treatment.

The sample holds many counts of this clonotype. From RNA transcripts, TCR beta CDR3 regions were amplified. Using the HTBI primer set, a first-round RT-PCR was run on the TCR CDR3. TCRdb itself ran the multiplex PCR reads through MiXCR, one entry per CDR3 protein. The sample lists a few hundred thousand distinct CDR3 sequences; around 25% were seen once. This CDR3 spans 14 amino acids. Germline CDR1 MNHEY, CDR2 SMNVEV (reference sequence). V lost 6 bases and J lost 1, with 12 bases in between. Graves' hyperthyroidism was deemed stable given no ophthalmopathy progression within 18 months. Clinical symptoms, serum thyroxine and TRAb, thyroid ultrasound and orbital computed tomography together formed the diagnostic basis. PBMCs were collected from an approximately 9.4 ml volume of fresh peripheral blood.

Sample: blood. V is TRBV27 and J is TRBJ2-5; a possible D gene is TRBD1 (5 bases). This TCR was sampled from a man aged 45 to 65 with Graves' hyperthyroidism. The CDR3 sequence: CASRGWGPQETQYF. The CDR3 DNA sequence: TGTGCCAGCAGAGGCTGGGGCCCCCAAGAGACCCAGTACTTC.